The clone carrying this T cell receptor (beta chain) was picked up one time. Original processing methods: How many nucleated cells were present was estimated from reference gene primer amplification. The repertoire was sequenced with immunoSEQ multiplex PCR; TCRdb's copy has only in-frame clones and lacks some. Clonal size and the V and J genes are those of that table, whereas D and trimming came from the DNA. The sample has 350,000 to 500,000 clones, nearly 90% seen once; the top ten hold roughly 1.4%. This sample is drawn from a study of blood T cell repertoires in COVID-19. As for the study in general: Sample material is recorded as cDNA or gDNA derived from T cells, B-cell-depleted T cells, or PBMCs.

Germline V gene lookup returns CDR1 MNHEY and CDR2 SMNVEV (reference sequence). The CDR3 consists of 17 residues. Trimming at V came to 1 base and at J to 0 bases, leaving 7 bases not matched to a gene. This study enrolled people aged 18 to 89 from approximately 24 US geographic areas. Assignment of participants to cohorts was predicated upon participant-reported clinical history. The source of this sequence is a woman under 30 who had been exposed to COVID-19. The sample was PBMCs or T cells enriched from blood (not recorded which). This chain links TRBV27 with TRBJ2-7; 9 bases line up with TRBD1. The CDR3 sequence: CASSLFSGQGLSYEQYF. As DNA, the CDR3 is TGTGCCAGCAGTTTATTCTCCGGACAGGGGCTCTCCTACGAGCAGTACTTC.